One sample yielded the 12 T cell receptor beta chains listed below, sequenced in a study of T cells after somatic rescue of genetic block (dated by TCRdb to 2020 to 2022). The method was the immunoSEQ multiplex PCR assay. Sourced from immuneACCESS, this table was stored by TCRdb with only in-frame sequences that have V and J called. A share of the clones is absent; for the studies checked, an unresolved V gene accounts for under half, and the remainder has no known explanation. This sample gives approximately 110,000 clones in total; about 89% of them show up just once. Together, the top ten hold about 1.5% of the sample. Sequenced material: peripheral blood mononuclear cells (PBMCs). The receptors were sampled from a woman younger than 30.

This sequence joins TRBV5-6 and TRBJ2-7, with no clear D. Germline CDR1 SGHDT, CDR2 YYEEEE. Trimming stripped 0 bases from V and 3 bases from J, with 16 bases between. The CDR3 loop spans 16 amino acids. For the CDR3, the DNA is TGTGCCAGCAGCTTGGATGGTTGGGCCTCTCACTACGAGCAGTACTTC. Protein product: CASSLDGWASHYEQYF.

The chain combines TRBV27 with TRBJ1-1; 7 bases are a match to TRBD1. Trimming took 2 bases from V and 5 from J; bases not matched to a gene: 8. The CDR3 has 15 amino acids. CDR1 and CDR2 (germline): MNHEY, SMNVEV (reference sequence). CDR3 amino acids: CASSLDQGDKTEAFF. The CDR3 region has the DNA TGTGCCAGCAGTTTAGACCAGGGGGATAAAACTGAAGCTTTCTTT.

J is TRBJ1-2 and V is TRBV7-9, with TRBD1 as a possible D gene (6 bases). The CDR3 is 14 residues long. V was clipped by 1 base and J by 6 bases, with 12 bases between them. Germline lookup yields CDR1 SEHNR and CDR2 FQNEAQ (reference sequence). DNA of the CDR3: TGTGCCAGCAGCTTAGGACAGGACGCGAATGGCTACACCTTC. This codes for CASSLGQDANGYTF.

The chain employs TRBV25-1 and TRBJ1-1; a weak D match, TRBD1 (5 bases). V was pared by 3 bases and J by 0 bases, with 14 bases between. The CDR3 loop spans 16 amino acids. CDR1 is MGHDK, CDR2 SYGVNS, per germline. CDR3 amino acids: CASSDQAGTMNTEAFF. The CDR3 DNA reads TGTGCCAGCAGTGACCAGGCAGGGACTATGAACACTGAAGCTTTCTTT.

This chain uses TRBV4-3 with TRBJ1-2, with 7 positions matching TRBD1. The V gene's germline CDR1 is LGHNA and CDR2 YSLEER. J was trimmed by 4 bases and V by 0 bases; bases with no gene match: 14. This CDR3 has 18 amino acids. CDR3 DNA sequence: TGCGCCAGCAGCCAAGATCGAGGAGACAGGGTCTATACCTATGGCTACACCTTC. Translation: CASSQDRGDRVYTYGYTF.

The V call is TRBV9, the J call TRBJ2-7; TRBD1 matches 8 bases. The CDR3 runs 14 residues. The trim removed 4 bases at V and 2 bases at J, leaving 5 bases unmatched. Germline CDR1 reads SGDLS; CDR2 reads YYNGEE. The CDR3 nucleotides are TGTGCCAGCAGCCCCGGGACAGGCGCCTACGAGCAGTACTTC. It specifies CASSPGTGAYEQYF. The complete variable domain, with remaining parts taken from reference TRBV9 and TRBJ2-7, reads DSGVTQTPKHLITATGQRVTLRCSPRSGDLSVYWYQQSLDQGLQFLIQYYNGEERAKGNILERFSAQQFPDLHSELNLSSLELGDSALYFCASSPGTGAYEQYFGPGTRLTVT.

This clone was counted a single time. This chain connects TRBV27 to TRBJ2-2; tentatively, D is TRBD1 (7 bases). V lost 4 bases to trimming and J lost 6 bases, with 12 bases between them. Germline assignment: CDR1 MNHEY and CDR2 SMNVEV (reference sequence). This CDR3 comprises 14 residues. The CDR3 here is CASSSGQRAGELFF. The CDR3 DNA sequence: TGTGCCAGCAGTTCGGGACAGCGGGCCGGGGAGCTGTTTTTT.

V is TRBV5-4 and J is TRBJ2-7, with 10 nucleotides matching TRBD2. The J segment lost 4 bases and the V segment lost 0 bases, leaving 4 bases of the junction unmatched. The CDR3 is made up of 15 amino acids. Germline V gives CDR1 SGHNT, CDR2 YYREEE (reference sequence). The CDR3 nucleotides are TGTGCCAGCAGCTTGGCCGGTAGCGGGGGGTACGAGCAGTACTTC. It codes for CASSLAGSGGYEQYF. Full variable domain (outside the CDR3, taken from reference TRBV5-4 and TRBJ2-7): ETGVTQSPTHLIKTRGQQVTLRCSSQSGHNTVSWYQQALGQGPQFIFQYYREEENGRGNFPPRFSGLQFPNYSSELNVNALELDDSALYLCASSLAGSGGYEQYFGPGTRLTVT.

The V gene is TRBV19, the J gene TRBJ2-2, with D possibly matching TRBD2 (6 bases). Trimming pared 4 bases from V and 4 bases from J, leaving 16 bases between. The CDR3 runs 16 residues. CDR1 LNHDA and CDR2 SQIVND come from the germline V gene (reference sequence). The CDR3 DNA follows: TGTGCCAGTAGTACAGAAGGGGCGGGGACCACCGGGGAGCTGTTTTTT. Its protein product is CASSTEGAGTTGELFF. The full variable domain, rest sourced from reference TRBV19 and TRBJ2-2, is DGGITQSPKYLFRKEGQNVTLSCEQNLNHDAMYWYRQDPGQGLRLIYYSQIVNDFQKGDIAEGYSVSREKKESFPLTVTSAQKNPTAFYLCASSTEGAGTTGELFFGEGSRLTVL.

The chain couples TRBV19 to TRBJ2-5; possible D gene TRBD2, 5 bases. Trimming cost V 0 bases and J 6 bases, with 20 bases left between them. In germline, CDR1 is LNHDA, CDR2 SQIVND (reference sequence). This CDR3 is 17 amino acids long. This CDR3 reads CASSIDLGSGPGQTQYF. The CDR3 nucleotides read TGTGCCAGTAGTATAGATCTGGGGAGCGGACCAGGACAGACCCAGTACTTC.

This chain joins TRBV19 and TRBJ1-1, with D unclear. The germline V gene has CDR1 LNHDA and CDR2 SQIVND (reference sequence). This CDR3 contains 14 residues. V lost 7 bases and J lost 6, with 18 bases in between. Here the CDR3 reads CASNHRGGTAEAFF. The CDR3 DNA is TGTGCCAGTAACCACCGGGGTGGAACGGCTGAAGCTTTCTTT.

J is TRBJ2-6 and V is TRBV16; the D gene is possibly TRBD2 (5 bases). The germline V gene encodes CDR1 KGHSY and CDR2 FQNENV. V was trimmed by 0 bases and J by 0 bases, leaving 9 bases between them. There are 17 residues in the CDR3. CDR3 nucleotide sequence: TGTGCCAGCAGCCAATCCCACGGGAACTCTGGGGCCAACGTCCTGACTTTC. Translating it yields CASSQSHGNSGANVLTF.